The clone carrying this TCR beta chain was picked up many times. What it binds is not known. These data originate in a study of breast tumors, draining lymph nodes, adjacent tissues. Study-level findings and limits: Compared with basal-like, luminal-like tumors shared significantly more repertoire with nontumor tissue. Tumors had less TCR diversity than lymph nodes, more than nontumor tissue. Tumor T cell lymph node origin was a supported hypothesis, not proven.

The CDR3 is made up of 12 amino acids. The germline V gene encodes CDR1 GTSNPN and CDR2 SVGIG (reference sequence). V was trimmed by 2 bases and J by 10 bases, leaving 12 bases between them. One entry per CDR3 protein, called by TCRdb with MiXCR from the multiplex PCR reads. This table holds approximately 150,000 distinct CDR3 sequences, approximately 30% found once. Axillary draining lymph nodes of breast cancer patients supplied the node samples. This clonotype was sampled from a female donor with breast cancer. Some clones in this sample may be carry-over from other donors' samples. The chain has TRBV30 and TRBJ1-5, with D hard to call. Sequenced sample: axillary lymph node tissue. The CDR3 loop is CAWSHGEYPQHF. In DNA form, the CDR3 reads TGTGCCTGGAGTCATGGAGAGTATCCCCAGCATTTT.